This TCR beta chain was recorded in a study of spatial heterogeneity in lung cancer (dated by TCRdb to the late 2010s). Background for the entire study: Beta-chain transcripts were consistently detected in greater numbers than alpha-chain transcripts, which likely reflects a higher abundance of beta-chain transcripts. TCR transcript counts in tumor regions correlated strongly with a T cell transcriptional module score from matched bulk RNA-seq. In the raw uncorrected reads, each unique combination of TCR and UMI appeared on average more than ten times. TCR alpha and beta repertoires were quantitatively compared across multiple tumor regions, matched nontumor lung and blood in non-small cell lung cancer. Nonsynonymous mutation counts, determined by whole-exome sequencing of tumor tissue, were related to features of the TCR repertoire. At surgery, about 210 tumor regions, 63 to 70 matched nontumor lung samples and more than 50 PBMC samples were TCR-sequenced for both alpha and beta chains. Beyond this particular receptor, the publication reports: The tumor nonsynonymous mutation count correlated with the number of expanded intratumoral alpha and beta TCRs. Additional single-cell paired TCR alpha and beta sequencing was considered necessary to confirm, at a functional level, the hypothesis that regional TCRs recognize regional mutations. TCR-seq was estimated to cover only roughly 7% of tumor T cells for alpha chains and roughly 14% for beta chains. The count of ubiquitous expanded TCRs correlated with the count of ubiquitous nonsynonymous mutations, and the count of regional expanded TCRs correlated with the count of regional nonsynonymous mutations.

Library preparation used 5' RACE. Instrument on record: NextSeq 500. In the TCR library protocol, a unique molecular identifier was attached to each TCR cDNA molecule so that PCR and sequencing errors could be corrected. Regarding the original processing steps: Decombinator tools were used for TCR identification, UMI-based error correction and CDR3 extraction. Expanded TCRs were defined as those above a frequency of 2 per 1,000, corresponding to the top 1% of the tumor frequency distribution. Expanded tumor TCRs were classed as regional if statistically deemed absent (corrected P<0.05) from at least one tumor region, otherwise ubiquitous. Renyi diversity was computed with the R vegan package after each repertoire had been subsampled 100 times to 5,000 TCRs. CDR3 similarity networks were constructed using string-kernel similarity of amino acid triplets, with links drawn between CDR3s whose pairwise similarity was above 0.82. Starting from the raw public reads, TCRdb applied fastp trimming at Q25, assembled clones with MiXCR and retained in-frame beta chains. Merged by CDR3 protein, the rows form single entries marked with the most common genes and DNA. The V and J calls here are based on TCRdb, not the publication. The sample table records about 9,600 distinct CDR3 sequences; about 5.7% of these occur just once. Of the sample, about 7.1% is held by the ten largest clones.

By its share of the sample, this clonotype is medium-sized (0.01 to 0.1%). No cognate antigen has been identified for it. No per-base quality is available; no much larger clone lies one base away. Reading the germline V gene gives CDR1 MDHEN and CDR2 SYDVKM. The CDR3 runs 13 residues from the cysteine to the phenylalanine. The DNA shown is the 39-base CDR3, in frame from base 1. Trimmed from V: 6 bases; trimmed from J: 6 bases; junction bases lacking a gene match: 6. This sample's time point label indicates: sample taken at primary tumor resection. The donors were 60 to 80 patients from the lung TRACERx cohort who had early-stage, untreated non-small cell lung cancer. Without any cell sorting, TCR sequencing was performed on whole RNA extracted either from tumor and nontumor lung tissue or from cryopreserved PBMC samples. A patient was chosen for TCR sequencing only when enough RNA was available from at least two tumor regions. A lung pathologist reviewed the tumor and adjacent nontumor lung specimens before the specimens were selected.

The sequence is built from TRBV28 and TRBJ1-1, and 8 junction bases match TRBD1. The sequences come from lung tumor tissue, collected at surgery. This receptor was obtained from a female donor with early-stage non-small cell lung cancer. The bases read TGTGCCAGCAGGCCAGGGGGCTGGGCTGAAGCTTTCTTT. Its protein product is CASRPGGWAEAFF.